Listed below are T cell receptor beta chains from one sample, sequenced in a study of blood T cell repertoires in COVID-19. Generated by immunoSEQ multiplex PCR, the TCRdb table keeps only in-frame clones and is missing some. The table includes under 250,000 clones, 84% detected once. The sequenced material came from peripheral blood. All receptors derive from a human donor in a cohort sampled during active COVID-19. Each CDR3 is given with its conserved first and last residue. A D gene is named only where the DNA matches it firmly. Clone size is stated in some rows and not others, as once, few, many or a class when expanded.

V gene,D gene,clone size,J gene,CDR3 DNA,CDR3 protein
TRBV21-1,-,once,TRBJ1-2,TGTGCCAGCAGCTTTCCCGGGACACTCTATGGCTACACCTTC,CASSFPGTLYGYTF
TRBV2,TRBD2,-,TRBJ2-7,TGTGCCACCTCGGGAGGGCGTTCCTACGAGCAGTACTTC,CATSGGRSYEQYF
TRBV7-9,-,-,TRBJ2-5,TGTGCCGTTGGGGGAAGTGTGGCGGGAAAACGAGGTCAAGAGACCCAGTACTTC,CAVGGSVAGKRGQETQYF
TRBV5-1,-,-,TRBJ2-6,TGCGCCAGCAGCTTGGGGCAGAACACTGGGGCCAACGTCCTGACTTTC,CASSLGQNTGANVLTF
TRBV28,TRBD1,-,TRBJ1-4,TGTGCCAGCAGGAAAACAGGGGTAGGAGGGTGGAATGAAAAACTGTTTTTT,CASRKTGVGGWNEKLFF
TRBV7-2,-,-,TRBJ2-1,TGTGCCAGCAGCTTAAAAGTACTAGACAATGAGCAGTTCTTC,CASSLKVLDNEQFF
TRBV5-1,-,once,TRBJ2-7,TGCGCCAGCAGCTTGGGTGGGGGACGGGGGAGCTACGAGCAGTACTTC,CASSLGGGRGSYEQYF
TRBV19,TRBD2,-,TRBJ2-2,TGTGCCAGTAGTATAGGCGGGAGGGCCATCGGGGAGCTGTTTTTT,CASSIGGRAIGELFF
TRBV13,TRBD1,once,TRBJ1-2,TGTGCCAGCAGCTCAACCTACAGGGGGCAAGGCTACACCTTC,CASSSTYRGQGYTF
TRBV6-5,TRBD1,-,TRBJ2-3,TGTGCCAGCAGTTACGCAAGGGGGCGATCAGATACGCAGTATTTT,CASSYARGRSDTQYF
TRBV19,-,-,TRBJ2-5,TGTGCCAGTAGTATCGAAGAGACCCAGTACTTC,CASSIEETQYF
TRBV5-5,-,once,TRBJ1-6,TGTGCCAGCAGCTTGATAGGACACAGCTCCTATAATTCACCCCTCCACTTT,CASSLIGHSSYNSPLHF
TRBV5-1,TRBD2,-,TRBJ2-1,TGCGCCAGCAGCTTGGCGGGACGACTAGCGGGAGGACCTAATATAGAGTTCTTC,CASSLAGRLAGGPNIEFF
TRBV28,-,-,TRBJ2-5,TGTGCCAGCAGTTTATGGGCTGAGACCCAGTACTTC,CASSLWAETQYF
TRBV6-1,TRBD2,-,TRBJ2-5,TGTGCCAGCAGCGAAACGGCTAGCGGGAGGGCCTGGGAGACCCAGTACTTC,CASSETASGRAWETQYF
TRBV6-6,TRBD1,few,TRBJ2-7,TGTGCCAGCGCGAAGACAGGGTCCTACGAGCAGTACTTC,CASAKTGSYEQYF